This is a list of T cell receptor beta chains from one sample in a study of T cell repertoires in ileal Crohn's disease. Profiled with immunoSEQ multiplex PCR; TCRdb holds only in-frame clones, not every one. The profile shows some 16,000 clones, 93% of them singletons. The sample taken for sequencing was ileal tissue. These receptors all stem from an adult with Crohn's disease. The CDR3 runs from the conserved cysteine through the conserved F or W. Each record gives: J gene, V gene, clone size, CDR3 protein. Part of the rows lack a size; the others show once, few, many or a class for expanded clones.

>TRBJ2-1|TRBV7-7|.
CASSLRGGNEQFF
>TRBJ2-1|TRBV5-6|.
CASSLGLAGAGYNEQFF
>TRBJ2-7|TRBV19|.
CASSRTTGDSYEQYF
>TRBJ1-1|TRBV5-6|.
CASSPRYSRNTEAFF
>TRBJ2-2|TRBV9|.
CASSVGSGGNTGELFF
>TRBJ1-6|TRBV23-1|.
CASSEGGAKFCNSPLHF
>TRBJ2-3|TRBV5-1|.
CASSLISGGSDTQYF
>TRBJ1-1|TRBV25-1|.
CASSEMRYSEAFF
>TRBJ1-2|TRBV6-1|.
CASTLTGVYGYTF
>TRBJ1-5|TRBV5-5|.
CASSLGPAESQPQHF
>TRBJ2-1|TRBV14|.
CASSQARQGYNEQFF
>TRBJ2-1|TRBV2|.
CASNWGAYNEQFF
>TRBJ2-3|TRBV6-5|.
CASSSWGGATDTQYF
>TRBJ2-5|TRBV5-1|.
CASSLVQGTWETQYF
>TRBJ2-5|TRBV6-5|.
CASSYSFPGAETQYF
>TRBJ1-2|TRBV19|few
CASSIGGQFRGYTF
>TRBJ2-2|TRBV5-4|.
CASSSGLAGAANTEELFF
>TRBJ2-1|TRBV7-3|.
CASSLSRGFEQFF
>TRBJ2-2|TRBV6-6|.
CASSPPGGASPGELFF
>TRBJ1-6|TRBV4-1|.
CASSRLTARSPLHF
>TRBJ1-1|TRBV19|.
CASSGYTEAFF
>TRBJ2-1|TRBV7-2|.
CASRQTGGGNEQFF
>TRBJ1-2|TRBV28|.
CASSLGQGRVGNYGYTF
>TRBJ2-7|TRBV27|.
CASSFLDRTHEQYF
>TRBJ2-3|TRBV19|.
CASRSGLTSTDTQYF
>TRBJ1-3|TRBV11-2|.
CASRPNTGDGGGNTIYF
>TRBJ2-5|TRBV4-2|.
CASSQATSVGETQYF
>TRBJ1-2|TRBV6-1|once
CASSVEAHYGYTF
>TRBJ1-2|TRBV30|.
CAWRVTGFDHGYTF
>TRBJ1-6|TRBV5-6|.
CASSPAGRNSPLHF
>TRBJ1-1|TRBV2|.
CASSSPGAGHSSEAFF
>TRBJ2-5|TRBV6-6|.
CASSLLGSQETQYF
>TRBJ1-5|TRBV4-3|.
CASSQEEGRGQPQHF
>TRBJ2-1|TRBV5-1|.
CASSLAVSGIGEQFF
>TRBJ2-7|TRBV7-9|.
CASSLAPGQGISRSYEQYF
>TRBJ1-1|TRBV30|.
CAWTQHRGTRGKDGDTEAFF
>TRBJ2-1|TRBV13|.
CASRDRGLNEQFF
>TRBJ2-3|TRBV14|.
CASSLPGLRGGDTQYF
>TRBJ1-1|TRBV19|.
CASSNRGGRETEAFF
>TRBJ1-2|TRBV4-1|.
CASSQAYDRVFF
>TRBJ2-7|TRBV4-3|.
CASSQEGSSGASEQYF
>TRBJ2-1|TRBV14|.
CASSARVGTEYNEQFF
>TRBJ2-3|TRBV5-6|.
CASSLAGDTDTQYF
>TRBJ2-5|TRBV7-2|.
CASSWTSGQETQYF
>TRBJ1-5|TRBV2|.
CASSPGRGFKSQHF
>TRBJ2-7|TRBV9|.
CASSVTSGGEQYF
>TRBJ2-3|TRBV7-9|.
CASSFLSGDRTDTQYF
>TRBJ2-2|TRBV10-3|.
CAIKRGDENTGELFF
>TRBJ1-1|TRBV6-1|.
CASSRQGDTEAFF
>TRBJ2-4|TRBV27|.
CASKSRENIQYF
>TRBJ2-3|TRBV5-1|.
CASSDRGAGSSSTDTQYF
>TRBJ1-6|TRBV9|.
CASSALDKTPLHF
>TRBJ1-1|TRBV11-2|.
CASSLGRTGSTEAFF
>TRBJ1-4|TRBV11-2|.
CASSLGRELFF
>TRBJ1-2|TRBV6-1|.
CASSDLTGGVVGYTF
>.|TRBV4-2|.
CASSLSSYEQYF
>TRBJ1-5|TRBV6-1|.
CASSDLPRGGNQPQHF